The following is a T cell receptor (beta chain) sequence with its context. TCRdb independently ran MiXCR on the 5' RACE reads; one entry per CDR3 protein. The sample lists 200,000 to 250,000 distinct CDR3 sequences, 3.2% seen once, with around 3% in the top ten. Per the germline V gene, CDR1 is LGHNA and CDR2 is YNFKEQ. This CDR3 spans 15 amino acids. V dropped 1 base and J dropped 3 bases, with 12 bases sitting between them. This entry is derived from a study of T cells after yellow fever vaccination. About the research overall: Researchers used SMART-Seq v4 Ultra Low Input to prepare fractions that had low cell numbers.

The receptor was derived from a man in his late teens or twenties who received the YFV17D yellow fever vaccine. Material: CD4+ T cells sorted from PBMCs, obtained 10 days after the yellow fever booster vaccination. The chain joins TRBV4-2 to TRBJ1-1; tentative D call: TRBD1 (5 bases). In DNA form, the CDR3 reads TGTGCCAGCAGCCAAGGACGGCAGGGTCACACTGAAGCTTTCTTT. It encodes CASSQGRQGHTEAFF.